The clone carrying this T cell receptor (beta chain) was detected a few times. The CDR3 extends over 15 amino acids. Treatment in this sample: randomized to nivolumab then ipilimumab (arm A) or the reverse (arm B). These data originate in a study of sequential checkpoint blockade in melanoma. Method: immunoSEQ multiplex PCR; TCRdb's copy keeps in-frame clones and lacks some. This sample yields several hundred clones, of which about 25% are seen a single time; just under 15% belongs to the top ten. The TCR originated in a human donor with melanoma. Source: tumor tissue (inferred from file names), taken from a patient given nivolumab and ipilimumab in sequence. This chain uses TRBV7-5 with TRBJ2-3. TRBV7-5 is termed a pseudogene. CDR3 sequence reads: CASSLSGTPTDTQYF. In DNA, the CDR3 is TGTGCCAGCAGCTTATCGGGGACCCCCACAGATACGCAGTATTTT.